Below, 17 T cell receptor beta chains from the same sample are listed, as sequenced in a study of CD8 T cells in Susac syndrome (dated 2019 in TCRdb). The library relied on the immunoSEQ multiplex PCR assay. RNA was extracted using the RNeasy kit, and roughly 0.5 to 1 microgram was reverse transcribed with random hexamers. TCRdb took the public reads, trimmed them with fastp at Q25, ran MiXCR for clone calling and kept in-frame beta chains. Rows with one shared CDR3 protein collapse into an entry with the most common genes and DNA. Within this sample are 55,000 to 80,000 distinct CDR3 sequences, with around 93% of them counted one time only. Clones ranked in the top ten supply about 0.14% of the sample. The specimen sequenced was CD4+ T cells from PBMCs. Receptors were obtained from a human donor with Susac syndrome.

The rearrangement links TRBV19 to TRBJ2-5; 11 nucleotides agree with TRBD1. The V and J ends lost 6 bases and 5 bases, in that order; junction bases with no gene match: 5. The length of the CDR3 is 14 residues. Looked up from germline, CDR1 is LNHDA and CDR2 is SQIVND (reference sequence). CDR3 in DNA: TGTGCCAGTAGGGACAGGGGGCGGCAGGAGACCCAGTACTTC. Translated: CASRDRGRQETQYF.

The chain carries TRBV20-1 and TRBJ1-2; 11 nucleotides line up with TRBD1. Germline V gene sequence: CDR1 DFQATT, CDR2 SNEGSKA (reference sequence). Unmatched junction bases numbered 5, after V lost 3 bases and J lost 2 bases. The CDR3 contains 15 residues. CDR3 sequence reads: CSARSGTGGNYGYTF. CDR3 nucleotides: TGCAGTGCTAGGTCCGGGACAGGGGGAAACTATGGCTACACCTTC.

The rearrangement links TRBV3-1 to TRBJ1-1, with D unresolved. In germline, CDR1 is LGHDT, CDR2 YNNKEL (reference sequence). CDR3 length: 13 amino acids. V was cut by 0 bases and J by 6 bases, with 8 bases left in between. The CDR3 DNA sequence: TGTGCCAGCAGCCAAGAGAAGGCAGCTGAAGCTTTCTTT. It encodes CASSQEKAAEAFF. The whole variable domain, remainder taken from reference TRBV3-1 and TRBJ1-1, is DTAVSQTPKYLVTQMGNDKSIKCEQNLGHDTMYWYKQDSKKFLKIMFSYNNKELIINETVPNRFSPKSPDKAHLNLHINSLELGDSAVYFCASSQEKAAEAFFGQGTRLTVV.

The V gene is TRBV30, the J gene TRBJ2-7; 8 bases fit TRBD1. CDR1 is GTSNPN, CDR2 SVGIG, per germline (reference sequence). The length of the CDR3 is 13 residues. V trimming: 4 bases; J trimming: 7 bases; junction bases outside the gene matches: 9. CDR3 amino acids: CAWNRDRKGEQYF. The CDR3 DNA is TGTGCCTGGAATCGGGACAGGAAAGGGGAGCAGTACTTC.

CDR3 nucleotide sequence: TGTGCCAGCAGTTACGGTTCGACAGGGCTCTCCTACGAGCAGTACTTC. Its translation: CASSYGSTGLSYEQYF. V usage is TRBV6-5 and J usage is TRBJ2-7; 7 positions agree with TRBD1. The J segment lost 0 bases and the V segment lost 2 bases, leaving 7 bases of the junction unmatched. The CDR3 totals 16 residues. Germline V gene lookup returns CDR1 MNHEY and CDR2 SVGAGI.

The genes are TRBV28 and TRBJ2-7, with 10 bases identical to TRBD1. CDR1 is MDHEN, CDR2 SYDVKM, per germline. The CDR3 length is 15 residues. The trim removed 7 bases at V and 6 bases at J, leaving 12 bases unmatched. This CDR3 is CASTLGGQGVGEQYF. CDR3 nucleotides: TGTGCCAGCACCCTAGGTGGACAGGGGGTGGGCGAGCAGTACTTC.

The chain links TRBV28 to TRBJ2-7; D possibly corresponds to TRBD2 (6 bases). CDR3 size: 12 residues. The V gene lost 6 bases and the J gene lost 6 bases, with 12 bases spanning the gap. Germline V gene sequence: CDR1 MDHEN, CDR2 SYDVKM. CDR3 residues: CASSAQGGEQYF. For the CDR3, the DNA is TGTGCCAGCAGCGCCCAGGGAGGCGAGCAGTACTTC.

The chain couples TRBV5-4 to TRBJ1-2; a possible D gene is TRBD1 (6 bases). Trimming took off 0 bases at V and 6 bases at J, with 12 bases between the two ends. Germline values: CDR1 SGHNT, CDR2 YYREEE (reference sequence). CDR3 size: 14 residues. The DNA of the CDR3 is TGTGCCAGCAGCTTGGTGGCGGGGGGCAATGGCTACACCTTC. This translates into CASSLVAGGNGYTF.

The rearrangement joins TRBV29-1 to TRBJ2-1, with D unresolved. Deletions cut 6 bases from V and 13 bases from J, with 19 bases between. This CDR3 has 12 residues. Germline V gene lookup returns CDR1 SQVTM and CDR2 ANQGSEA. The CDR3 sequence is CSVVAPLPRQFF. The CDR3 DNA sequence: TGCAGCGTGGTAGCCCCCCTACCTCGACAGTTCTTC.

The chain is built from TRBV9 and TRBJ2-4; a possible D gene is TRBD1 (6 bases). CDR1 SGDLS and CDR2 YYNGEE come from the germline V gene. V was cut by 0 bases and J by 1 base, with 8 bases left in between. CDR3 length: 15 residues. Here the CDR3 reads CASSVAGVAKNIQYF. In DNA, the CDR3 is TGTGCCAGCAGCGTAGCAGGGGTGGCCAAAAACATTCAGTACTTC.

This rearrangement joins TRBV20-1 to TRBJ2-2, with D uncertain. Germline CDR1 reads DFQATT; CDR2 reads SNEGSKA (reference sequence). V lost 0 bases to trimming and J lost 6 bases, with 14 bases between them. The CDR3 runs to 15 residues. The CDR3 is CSARDPLFIAGELFF. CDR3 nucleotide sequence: TGCAGTGCTAGAGATCCGCTCTTCATTGCCGGGGAGCTGTTTTTT.

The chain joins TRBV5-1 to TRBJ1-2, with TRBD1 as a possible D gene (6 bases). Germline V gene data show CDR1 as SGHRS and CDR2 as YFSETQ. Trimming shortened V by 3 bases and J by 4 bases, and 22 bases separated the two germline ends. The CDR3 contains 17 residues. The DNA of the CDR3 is TGCGCCAGCAGCTCCCTGGATACCACACAGGGAACCTATGGCTACACCTTC. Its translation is CASSSLDTTQGTYGYTF.

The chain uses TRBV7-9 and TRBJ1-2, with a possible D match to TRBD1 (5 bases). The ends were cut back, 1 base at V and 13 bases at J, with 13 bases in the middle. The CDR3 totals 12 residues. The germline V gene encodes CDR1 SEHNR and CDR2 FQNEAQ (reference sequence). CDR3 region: CASSLGRDRPTF. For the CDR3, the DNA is TGTGCCAGCAGCTTAGGAAGGGACCGGCCCACCTTC. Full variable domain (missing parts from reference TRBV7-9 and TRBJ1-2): DTGVSQNPRHKITKRGQNVTFRCDPISEHNRLYWYRQTLGQGPEFLTYFQNEAQLEKSRLLSDRFSAERPKGSFSTLEIQRTEQGDSAMYLCASSLGRDRPTFGSGTRLTVV.

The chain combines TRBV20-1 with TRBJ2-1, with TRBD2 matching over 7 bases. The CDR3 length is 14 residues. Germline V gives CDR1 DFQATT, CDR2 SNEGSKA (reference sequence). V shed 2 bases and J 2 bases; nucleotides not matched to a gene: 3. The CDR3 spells CSARTGLAYNEQFF. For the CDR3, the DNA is TGCAGTGCTAGAACTGGACTAGCCTACAATGAGCAGTTCTTC.

This chain's CDR3 is CASRRAGSTDTQYF. CDR3 nucleotide sequence: TGTGCCAGCAGACGAGCGGGCAGCACAGATACGCAGTATTTT. V usage is TRBV12-3 or TRBV12-4 and J usage is TRBJ2-3, with D possibly matching TRBD2 (6 bases). There are 14 residues in the CDR3. Trimming left V 6 bases short and J 0 bases short, with 10 bases between.

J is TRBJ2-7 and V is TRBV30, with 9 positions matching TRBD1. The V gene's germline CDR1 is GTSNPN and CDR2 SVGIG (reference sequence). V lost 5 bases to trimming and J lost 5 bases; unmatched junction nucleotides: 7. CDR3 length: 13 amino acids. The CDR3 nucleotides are TGTGCCTGGGATAGACAGGGGGGCCACGAGCAGTACTTC. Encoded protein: CAWDRQGGHEQYF.

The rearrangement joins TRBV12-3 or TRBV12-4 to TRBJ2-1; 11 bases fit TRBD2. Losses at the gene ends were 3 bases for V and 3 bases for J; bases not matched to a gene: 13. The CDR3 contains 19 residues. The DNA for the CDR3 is TGTGCCAGCAGTTTGGAGGGAACTAGCGGGGGCCACGACTACAATGAGCAGTTCTTC. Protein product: CASSLEGTSGGHDYNEQFF.